One sample yielded the 24 T cell receptor beta chains listed below, sequenced in a study of blood T cell repertoires in COVID-19. Only in-frame clones appear in the TCRdb table, and some are missing; sequencing was by immunoSEQ multiplex PCR. Of 100,000 to 150,000 clones listed, around 82% are singletons. The sequencing sample was made of peripheral blood. Receptor source: a young woman who had recovered from COVID-19.

The chain recombines TRBV9 with TRBJ2-5; the match to TRBD1 covers 10 bases. The CDR3 totals 15 residues. Germline values: CDR1 SGDLS, CDR2 YYNGEE. With 2 bases clipped from V and 5 bases from J, the junction kept 6 bases outside the gene matches. CDR3 in amino acids: CASSVDRGLTETQYF. The CDR3 DNA reads as TGTGCCAGCAGCGTTGACAGGGGGCTTACGGAGACCCAGTACTTC.

The sample holds a few counts of this clone. The rearrangement links TRBV28 to TRBJ2-2, with D maybe TRBD1 (6 bases). The CDR3 contains 12 residues. The germline V gene encodes CDR1 MDHEN and CDR2 SYDVKM. The V gene lost 6 bases and the J gene lost 6 bases, with 8 bases spanning the gap. CDR3 in DNA: TGTGCCAGCAGAACAGGGTCCGGGGAGCTGTTTTTT. It is translated as CASRTGSGELFF.

The chain links TRBV10-3 to TRBJ2-3; TRBD2 aligns across 10 bases. J gave up 5 bases and V 4 bases, and 6 bases lay outside the gene matches. This CDR3 spans 15 amino acids. The V gene's germline CDR1 is ENHRY and CDR2 SYGVKD. The chain's CDR3 is CAISAGTSVQDTQYF. DNA of the CDR3: TGTGCCATCAGTGCCGGGACTAGCGTCCAAGATACGCAGTATTTT.

The rearrangement uses TRBV6-5 and TRBJ2-2, with TRBD1 matching 9 bases. CDR1 and CDR2 from the germline V gene are MNHEY and SVGAGI. V was pared by 6 bases and J by 5 bases, with 4 bases of the junction left unmatched. This CDR3 is built from 14 residues. The CDR3 region has the DNA TGTGCCAGCAGGCGGACAGGGGTTACCGGGGAGCTGTTTTTT. It specifies CASRRTGVTGELFF.

The chain has TRBV6-5 and TRBJ1-2; 8 bases are shared with TRBD1. The CDR3 loop spans 14 amino acids. CDR1 is MNHEY and CDR2 is SVGAGI in the germline V gene. V lost 6 bases and J lost 5; bases outside the gene matches: 8. The CDR3 protein is CASRGQGARYGYTF. CDR3 coding DNA: TGTGCCAGCAGGGGGCAGGGGGCGCGATATGGCTACACCTTC.

The chain recombines TRBV27 with TRBJ2-7, with a tentative D call TRBD1 (5 bases). The CDR3 runs 13 residues. Per germline, CDR1 MNHEY and CDR2 SMNVEV (reference sequence). V was trimmed by 6 bases and J by 5 bases, leaving 14 bases between them. The DNA for the CDR3 is TGTGCCAGCAGCCCCACTCCCAGGGACGAGCAGTACTTC. Its protein is CASSPTPRDEQYF.

This sequence joins TRBV14 and TRBJ2-2, with 10 bases lining up with TRBD1. The CDR3 has 16 amino acids. The V gene end was trimmed by 4 bases and the J gene end by 0 bases; junction bases not matched to a gene: 2. Germline lookup yields CDR1 SGHDN and CDR2 FVKESK. The CDR3 reads CASSLGQGANTGELFF. The CDR3 nucleotides read TGTGCCAGCAGCCTCGGACAGGGGGCGAACACCGGGGAGCTGTTTTTT.

This sequence joins TRBV3-1 (or the pseudogene TRBV3-2) and TRBJ2-7; a weak D match, TRBD1 (6 bases). Germline CDR1 LGHDT, CDR2 YNNKEL (reference sequence). The CDR3 has 13 amino acids. Trimming removed 6 bases from V and 2 bases from J, with 11 bases in between. CDR3 nucleotide sequence: TGTGCCAGCAGTTACAGGGAAGCCTACGAGCAGTACTTC. It specifies CASSYREAYEQYF.

This chain uses TRBV19 with TRBJ2-7; D possibly corresponds to TRBD1 (6 bases). This CDR3 comprises 16 residues. Trimming pared 3 bases from V and 5 bases from J, leaving 20 bases between. Germline CDR1 LNHDA, CDR2 SQIVND (reference sequence). CDR3 sequence: CASSIDYREVAHEQYF. CDR3 in DNA: TGTGCCAGTAGTATCGATTACAGGGAAGTGGCCCACGAGCAGTACTTC.

The chain joins TRBV3-1 (or the pseudogene TRBV3-2) to TRBJ2-7; no definite D call. Trimming cost V 2 bases and J 6 bases, with 11 bases left between them. Germline lookup yields CDR1 LGHDT and CDR2 YNNKEL (reference sequence). This CDR3 spans 13 amino acids. In DNA, the CDR3 is TGTGCCAGCAGCCAAATGCCAGATGTCGAGCAGTACTTC. It yields the protein CASSQMPDVEQYF.

The CDR3 here is CASSEAGAGGPSWEQYF. In nucleotides, the CDR3 is TGTGCCAGCAGTGAAGCGGGGGCGGGAGGGCCCTCATGGGAGCAGTACTTC. The V call is TRBV6-1, the J call TRBJ2-7, with TRBD2 matching 9 bases. Looked up from germline, CDR1 is MNHNS and CDR2 is SASEGT. CDR3 length equals 17 residues. V lost 0 bases to trimming and J lost 7 bases; unmatched junction nucleotides: 13.

V is TRBV12-3 or TRBV12-4 and J is TRBJ2-5, with D possibly matching TRBD2 (5 bases). This CDR3 contains 13 residues. The ends were cut back, 5 bases at V and 1 base at J, with 8 bases in the middle. CDR3 coding DNA: TGTGCCAGCAGTCGACTACCCCAAGAGACCCAGTACTTC. As protein: CASSRLPQETQYF.

The V call is TRBV10-2, the J call TRBJ1-1; TRBD1 is a possible D gene (6 bases). This CDR3 region has 16 residues. V lost 0 bases and J 5 bases, leaving 16 bases between the germline ends. Germline loops: CDR1 WSHSY, CDR2 SAAADI. The CDR3 sequence is CASSESARAQGTEAFF. The CDR3 bases are TGCGCCAGCAGTGAGTCCGCGCGGGCGCAGGGGACTGAAGCTTTCTTT.

This clone was counted once. The chain joins TRBV4-1 to TRBJ2-7; TRBD2 might be the D (5 bases). CDR3 length: 14 residues. Looked up from germline, CDR1 is MGHRA and CDR2 is YSYEKL. Trimming left V 0 bases short and J 6 bases short, with 12 bases between. The CDR3 loop reads CASSQEGGLPEQYF. The DNA of the CDR3 is TGCGCCAGCAGCCAAGAAGGCGGGCTCCCCGAGCAGTACTTC.

Here the CDR3 reads CASSLEGGRLSETQYF. CDR3 sequence (DNA): TGTGCCAGCAGCTTAGAGGGCGGGAGGTTATCAGAGACCCAGTACTTC. The chain has TRBV13 and TRBJ2-5; the match to TRBD2 covers 8 bases. Germline-derived CDR1 and CDR2 are PRHDT and FYEKMQ (reference sequence). The CDR3 consists of 16 residues. Trimming cost V 1 base and J 4 bases; bases outside gene matches: 8.

The chain couples TRBV3-1 (or the pseudogene TRBV3-2) to TRBJ1-1, with 8 bases that match TRBD1. Germline-derived CDR1 and CDR2 are LGHDT and YNNKEL (reference sequence). The CDR3 runs to 14 residues. The V gene end was trimmed by 5 bases and the J gene end by 0 bases; junction bases not matched to a gene: 2. This CDR3 is CASSMGQVNTEAFF. The DNA for the CDR3 is TGTGCCAGCAGCATGGGACAGGTGAACACTGAAGCTTTCTTT.

The V and J genes are TRBV3-1 (or the pseudogene TRBV3-2) and TRBJ1-3; tentatively, D is TRBD1 (5 bases). The CDR3 spans 17 residues. The V end was cut by 2 bases, the J end by 0 bases, with 14 bases between. Germline V lookup: CDR1 LGHDT, CDR2 YNNKEL (reference sequence). The CDR3 region has the DNA TGTGCCAGCAGCCAACGGACATTTGGGTCCTCTGGAAACACCATATATTTT. Protein product: CASSQRTFGSSGNTIYF.

The rearrangement uses TRBV15 and TRBJ1-5; 8 bases map to TRBD1. Germline loops: CDR1 LNHNV, CDR2 YYDKDF (reference sequence). J gave up 3 bases and V 5 bases, and 12 bases lay outside the gene matches. This CDR3 region has 17 residues. The CDR3 loop reads CATSGAGTGDTNQPQHF. In DNA, the CDR3 is TGTGCCACCAGCGGGGCCGGGACAGGAGATACCAATCAGCCCCAGCATTTT.

In this sample, this clone turned up a few times. The V and J genes are TRBV9 and TRBJ2-1, with 8 bases that match TRBD2. J gave up 5 bases and V 4 bases, and 8 bases lay outside the gene matches. This CDR3 region has 15 residues. CDR1 is SGDLS and CDR2 is YYNGEE in the germline V gene. In nucleotides, the CDR3 is TGTGCCAGCAGCCCCTCCGGGCGGGGGGACAATGAGCAGTTCTTC. Translated: CASSPSGRGDNEQFF.

This clone showed up just once. The V and J genes are TRBV27 and TRBJ1-2; TRBD1 matches at 7 bases. V was clipped by 5 bases and J by 4 bases; unmatched bases: 10. The germline gives CDR1 MNHEY, CDR2 SMNVEV (reference sequence). The CDR3 is 15 amino acids. Here the CDR3 reads CASSPRQGETYGYTF. The CDR3 nucleotides read TGTGCCAGCAGTCCGAGACAGGGTGAGACCTATGGCTACACCTTC.

The rearrangement uses TRBV2 and TRBJ1-2, with D perhaps TRBD1 (6 bases). V dropped 7 bases and J dropped 5 bases, with 14 bases sitting between them. Germline V gene data show CDR1 as SNHLY and CDR2 as FYNNEI. There are 13 residues in the CDR3. For the CDR3, the DNA is TGTGCCAGCATGCAAGGGGGGGGATATGGCTACACCTTC. It specifies CASMQGGGYGYTF.

The chain couples TRBV3-1 (or the pseudogene TRBV3-2) to TRBJ2-1; no clear D gene. In germline, CDR1 is LGHDT, CDR2 YNNKEL (reference sequence). The CDR3 extends over 14 amino acids. V lost 1 base to trimming and J lost 8 bases, with 12 bases between them. For the CDR3, the DNA is TGTGCCAGCAGCCAAGGGGTAGTACGGGATGAGCAGTTCTTC. Translated, it gives CASSQGVVRDEQFF.

The rearrangement links TRBV7-9 to TRBJ2-1; 9 nucleotides agree with TRBD2. Germline lookup yields CDR1 SEHNR and CDR2 FQNEAQ (reference sequence). Losses at the gene ends were 11 bases for V and 3 bases for J; bases not matched to a gene: 14. The CDR3 totals 16 residues. CDR3 nucleotide sequence: TGTGCCGGCATTCGGCGGGAGGGCCATGGCTACAATGAGCAGTTCTTC. Translated: CAGIRREGHGYNEQFF.

This rearrangement joins TRBV10-3 to TRBJ1-1, with D perhaps matching TRBD1 (5 bases). Deletions cut 4 bases from V and 2 bases from J, with 14 bases between. The CDR3 totals 15 residues. Germline V CDR1 and CDR2: ENHRY, SYGVKD. CDR3 DNA: TGTGCCATCAGTGCTGACAGAATGGAAAACACTGAAGCTTTCTTT. Translation gives CAISADRMENTEAFF.